Following are 27 T cell receptor beta chains from one sample sequenced in a study of T cells after posttransplantation cyclophosphamide. Libraries were prepared by immunoSEQ multiplex PCR; TCRdb keeps only in-frame clonotypes and omits some of them. The sample records some 47,000 clones, just over 85% being singletons. Sequencing was done on a sample of PBMCs. The receptors were gathered from a man aged 25-40 years with a blood cancer, CMV-positive, and with a related stem cell donor.

The chain is built from TRBV18 and TRBJ2-1; D not resolved. The CDR3 extends over 15 amino acids. V lost 0 bases, J lost 0 bases, and 6 bases lay in between. CDR1 KGHSH and CDR2 LQKENI come from the germline V gene. The CDR3 reads CASSPPSRSYNEQFF. CDR3 DNA: TGTGCCAGCTCACCACCGTCGCGCTCCTACAATGAGCAGTTCTTC.

Note on this clone: A read error may produce the germline difference seen at one junction end. The rearrangement links TRBV11-1 to TRBJ2-7; maybe TRBD1 (5 bases). The CDR3 consists of 13 residues. Germline assignment: CDR1 SGHAT and CDR2 FQDESV (reference sequence). The CDR3 DNA reads TGTGCCAGCACCTTAACCGGACACTCCGAGCAGTACTTC. It is translated as CASTLTGHSEQYF.

The chain employs TRBV2 and TRBJ2-2, with TRBD2 matching over 13 bases. The CDR3 sequence is 15 residues long. The junction had 5 bases not matched to a gene; V was cut back by 6 bases and J by 7 bases. Germline V gives CDR1 SNHLY, CDR2 FYNNEI. The CDR3 sequence: CASREGLAGIGELFF. The CDR3 bases are TGTGCCAGCAGGGAGGGACTAGCGGGGATCGGGGAGCTGTTTTTT.

This chain links TRBV11-2 with TRBJ2-7; 7 bases map to TRBD1. After removal of 2 bases from V and 9 bases from J, the junction contained 7 bases not matched to a gene. Germline V gene data show CDR1 as SGHAT and CDR2 as FQNNGV. The CDR3 runs 13 residues. The CDR3 spells CASSLTEGAGQYF. For the CDR3, the DNA is TGTGCCAGCAGCTTAACAGAGGGGGCAGGGCAGTACTTC. Filled out from reference TRBV11-2 and TRBJ2-7, the complete variable domain reads EAGVAQSPRYKIIEKRQSVAFWCNPISGHATLYWYQQILGQGPKLLIQFQNNGVVDDSQLPKDRFSAERLKGVDSTLKIQPAKLEDSAVYLCASSLTEGAGQYFGPGTRLTVT.

The chain uses TRBV6-1 and TRBJ1-1; 9 nucleotides align to TRBD1. From germline, CDR1 is MNHNS and CDR2 SASEGT. J was trimmed by 7 bases and V by 6 bases; bases with no gene match: 6. The CDR3 totals 13 residues. CDR3: CASSSGTGFEAFF. Here the CDR3 DNA reads TGTGCCAGCAGCTCCGGGACAGGGTTTGAAGCTTTCTTT.

The rearrangement uses TRBV27 and TRBJ1-2, with D perhaps TRBD1 (5 bases). Germline-derived CDR1 and CDR2 are MNHEY and SMNVEV (reference sequence). V shed 2 bases and J shed 4 bases, with 11 bases lying between them. The CDR3 loop spans 14 amino acids. CDR3 in DNA: TGTGCCAGCAGTTTAGGGGGGGGTTTCTATGGCTACACCTTC. This codes for CASSLGGGFYGYTF.

The chain is built from TRBV18 and TRBJ2-1, with D possibly TRBD2 on 5 matching bases. V shed 6 bases and J shed 0 bases, with 15 bases lying between them. This CDR3 contains 16 residues. The V gene's germline CDR1 is KGHSH and CDR2 LQKENI. CDR3 in amino acids: CASSSREGSSYNEQFF. The CDR3, as DNA: TGTGCCAGCTCCTCGCGAGAGGGAAGCTCCTACAATGAGCAGTTCTTC.

The chain recombines TRBV7-8 with TRBJ1-6; D not certain. The CDR3 length is 13 residues. V lost 0 bases, J lost 10 bases, and 7 bases lay in between. CDR1 and CDR2 (germline): SGHVS, FQNEAQ. The CDR3, as DNA: TGTGCCAGCAGCTTAGCGTCTCGGTCACCCCTCCACTTT. Encoded protein: CASSLASRSPLHF.

This chain uses TRBV7-9 with TRBJ1-4, with 10 bases lining up with TRBD1. Looked up from germline, CDR1 is SEHNR and CDR2 is FQNEAQ (reference sequence). The trim removed 5 bases at V and 5 bases at J, leaving 2 bases unmatched. The CDR3 runs 14 residues. The CDR3 reads CASSRGQGNEKLFF. CDR3 nucleotide sequence: TGTGCCAGCAGCCGGGGACAGGGGAATGAAAAACTGTTTTTT. Filled out from reference TRBV7-9 and TRBJ1-4, the complete variable domain reads DTGVSQNPRHKITKRGQNVTFRCDPISEHNRLYWYRQTLGQGPEFLTYFQNEAQLEKSRLLSDRFSAERPKGSFSTLEIQRTEQGDSAMYLCASSRGQGNEKLFFGSGTQLSVL.

The gene calls are TRBV27 and TRBJ1-5, with TRBD1 as a possible D gene (6 bases). This CDR3 contains 14 residues. Germline-derived CDR1 and CDR2 are MNHEY and SMNVEV (reference sequence). The germline V and J ends were trimmed by 2 bases and 3 bases, with 8 bases remaining between them. The CDR3 DNA is TGTGCCAGCAGTTTAGACAGGTACAATCAGCCCCAGCATTTT. The encoded protein is CASSLDRYNQPQHF.

V gene TRBV28 combines with J gene TRBJ2-5, with 10 nucleotides matching TRBD2. The CDR3 sequence is 14 residues long. Germline CDR1 MDHEN, CDR2 SYDVKM. V shed 3 bases and J 5 bases; nucleotides not matched to a gene: 3. CDR3 region: CASSLLLAGETQYF. CDR3 DNA sequence: TGTGCCAGCAGTTTGTTACTAGCGGGGGAGACCCAGTACTTC.

This chain uses TRBV7-2 with TRBJ1-2, with 11 bases that match TRBD1. There are 15 residues in the CDR3. With 1 base clipped from V and 8 bases from J, the junction kept 6 bases outside the gene matches. Germline loops: CDR1 SGHTA, CDR2 FQGNSA. CDR3 coding DNA: TGTGCCAGCAGCTTAGAAGGGACAGGGGGGGAAGGCTACACCTTC. As protein: CASSLEGTGGEGYTF.

The rearrangement uses TRBV7-9 and TRBJ2-7; D is perhaps TRBD2 (5 bases). The CDR3 loop spans 14 amino acids. V was clipped by 0 bases and J by 0 bases, with 6 bases between them. The germline V gene encodes CDR1 SEHNR and CDR2 FQNEAQ (reference sequence). The CDR3 coding sequence is TGTGCCAGCAGCTTAGCGGGGAGCTCCTACGAGCAGTACTTC. It yields the protein CASSLAGSSYEQYF. Variable domain in full (rest from reference TRBV7-9 and TRBJ2-7): DTGVSQNPRHKITKRGQNVTFRCDPISEHNRLYWYRQTLGQGPEFLTYFQNEAQLEKSRLLSDRFSAERPKGSFSTLEIQRTEQGDSAMYLCASSLAGSSYEQYFGPGTRLTVT.

This rearrangement joins TRBV30 to TRBJ2-5; tentatively, D is TRBD2 (6 bases). The CDR3 length is 14 residues. Germline assignment: CDR1 GTSNPN and CDR2 SVGIG (reference sequence). V lost 5 bases and J lost 2, with 15 bases in between. The CDR3 here is CAWDLGRNQETQYF. The DNA for the CDR3 is TGTGCCTGGGATCTAGGGAGGAATCAAGAGACCCAGTACTTC.

The rearrangement uses TRBV7-3 and TRBJ1-1, with 7 bases that match TRBD1. The CDR3 extends over 16 amino acids. Losses at the gene ends were 2 bases for V and 1 base for J; bases not matched to a gene: 7. The germline V gene encodes CDR1 SGHTA and CDR2 FQGTGA. The CDR3 sequence: CASSLQGGRRNTEAFF. The CDR3 DNA sequence: TGTGCCAGCAGCTTACAGGGGGGCAGACGGAACACTGAAGCTTTCTTT.

The CDR3 here is CASSELQNRLKNTEAFF. CDR3 coding DNA: TGCGCCAGCAGCGAACTCCAAAACAGGTTGAAGAACACTGAAGCTTTCTTT. The chain employs TRBV4-1 and TRBJ1-1, with D perhaps matching TRBD1 (5 bases). The CDR3 consists of 17 residues. Germline CDR1 reads MGHRA; CDR2 reads YSYEKL. The V end lost 5 bases, the J end lost 1 base, and 20 bases lay between the germline ends.

The V call is TRBV7-9, the J call TRBJ2-7, with 12 bases that match TRBD2. This CDR3 region has 18 residues. Germline trimming cut 3 bases from V and 3 bases from J; bases unmatched to any gene: 12. Germline assignment: CDR1 SEHNR and CDR2 FQNEAQ (reference sequence). This CDR3 reads CASSFPTTSSGRGYEQYF. The CDR3 DNA sequence: TGTGCCAGCAGCTTTCCCACCACGTCTAGCGGGAGGGGCTACGAGCAGTACTTC.

The chain uses TRBV7-3 and TRBJ2-1, with 11 bases identical to TRBD2. The CDR3 sequence is 15 residues long. Germline V gives CDR1 SGHTA, CDR2 FQGTGA. V lost 3 bases and J lost 7; bases outside the gene matches: 5. The CDR3 loop is CASSFSSGRFNEQFF. The CDR3 DNA reads as TGTGCCAGCAGCTTCTCTAGCGGGAGGTTTAATGAGCAGTTCTTC.

This chain links TRBV7-9 with TRBJ1-5; perhaps TRBD1 as D (6 bases). The V gene lost 4 bases and the J gene lost 11 bases, with 24 bases spanning the gap. The CDR3 length is 16 residues. Germline V gives CDR1 SEHNR, CDR2 FQNEAQ (reference sequence). The CDR3 DNA follows: TGTGCCAGCAGCTACGAGGGCAGGGGCGGTGGTGAAGCCCAGCATTTT. Translating gives CASSYEGRGGGEAQHF.

This clone was found a few times. The rearrangement uses TRBV2 and TRBJ2-5, with D tentatively TRBD1 (6 bases). Germline CDR1 SNHLY, CDR2 FYNNEI. This CDR3 spans 13 amino acids. Trimming pared 6 bases from V and 5 bases from J, leaving 13 bases between. The CDR3 reads CASRQGRLETQYF. The CDR3 DNA is TGTGCCAGCAGACAGGGCCGCTTGGAGACCCAGTACTTC.

This sequence joins TRBV4-2 and TRBJ2-1; D is perhaps TRBD2 (6 bases). The germline CDR1 and CDR2 sequences are LGHNA and YNFKEQ. V was clipped by 0 bases and J by 8 bases, with 17 bases between them. The CDR3 runs to 16 residues. CDR3 region: CASSQETRPRVDEQFF. CDR3 coding DNA: TGTGCCAGCAGCCAAGAGACTAGACCCCGCGTCGATGAGCAGTTCTTC.

The V gene is TRBV16, the J gene TRBJ1-1, with D maybe TRBD1 (5 bases). Germline-derived CDR1 and CDR2 are KGHSY and FQNENV. With 1 base removed from V and 0 bases from J, the gap between germline ends came to 15 bases. The CDR3 covers 17 residues. The CDR3 DNA follows: TGTGCCAGCAGCCAATTGGGGCAGGGTGGTTTGAACACTGAAGCTTTCTTT. This codes for CASSQLGQGGLNTEAFF.

This clone was recorded a few times. The J gene is TRBJ1-5, the V gene TRBV2, with 9 positions matching TRBD1. The CDR3 length is 13 residues. After removal of 7 bases from V and 6 bases from J, the junction contained 4 bases not matched to a gene. Germline CDR1 and CDR2: SNHLY and FYNNEI. DNA of the CDR3: TGTGCCAGCACGGGACAGGGAGGTCAGCCCCAGCATTTT. Translated: CASTGQGGQPQHF.

The chain joins TRBV19 to TRBJ1-2; TRBD1 matches at 7 bases. CDR1 is LNHDA and CDR2 is SQIVND in the germline V gene (reference sequence). With V trimmed by 6 bases and J by 3 bases, 7 bases remained unmatched. The CDR3 consists of 14 residues. CDR3 amino acids: CASSPTGLYYGYTF. The CDR3 nucleotides are TGTGCCAGTAGCCCGACAGGGCTATACTATGGCTACACCTTC.

The J gene is TRBJ2-2, the V gene TRBV5-1; D perhaps matches TRBD2 (7 bases). Trimming removed 0 bases from V and 0 bases from J, with 12 bases in between. Germline V gene lookup returns CDR1 SGHRS and CDR2 YFSETQ. The CDR3 is 17 residues long. The CDR3 DNA is TGCGCCAGCAGCTTGGAGGGCGGGGGCACGAACACCGGGGAGCTGTTTTTT. The encoded protein is CASSLEGGGTNTGELFF. The whole variable domain, remainder taken from reference TRBV5-1 and TRBJ2-2, is KAGVTQTPRYLIKTRGQQVTLSCSPISGHRSVSWYQQTPGQGLQFLFEYFSETQRNKGNFPGRFSGRQFSNSRSEMNVSTLELGDSALYLCASSLEGGGTNTGELFFGEGSRLTVL.

This CDR3 reads CASSFTYGSYEQYF. The CDR3 coding sequence is TGTGCCAGCAGTTTCACTTACGGCTCCTACGAGCAGTACTTC. The chain uses TRBV27 and TRBJ2-7; D not certain. The CDR3 is made up of 14 amino acids. Germline CDR1 is MNHEY and CDR2 is SMNVEV (reference sequence). Trimming stripped 3 bases from V and 0 bases from J, with 9 bases between.

This chain joins TRBV7-2 and TRBJ1-1, with D possibly being TRBD1 (6 bases). V was trimmed by 5 bases and J by 5 bases, leaving 15 bases between them. Germline-derived CDR1 and CDR2 are SGHTA and FQGNSA. There are 14 residues in the CDR3. CDR3 nucleotides: TGTGCCAGCAGCCCTCGGCAGGGGCGAACTGAAGCTTTCTTT. The encoded protein is CASSPRQGRTEAFF.